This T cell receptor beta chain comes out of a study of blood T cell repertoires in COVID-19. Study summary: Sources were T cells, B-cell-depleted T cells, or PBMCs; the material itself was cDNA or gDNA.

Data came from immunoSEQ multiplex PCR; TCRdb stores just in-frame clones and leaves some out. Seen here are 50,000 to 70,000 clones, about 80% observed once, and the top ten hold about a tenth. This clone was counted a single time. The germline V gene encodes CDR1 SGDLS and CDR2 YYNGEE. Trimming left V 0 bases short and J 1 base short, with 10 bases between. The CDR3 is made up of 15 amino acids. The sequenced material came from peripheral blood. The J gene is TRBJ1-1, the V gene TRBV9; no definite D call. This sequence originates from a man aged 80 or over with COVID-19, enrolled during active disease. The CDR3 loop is CASSVAPGGNTEAFF. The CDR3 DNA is TGTGCCAGCAGCGTAGCCCCCGGTGGGAACACTGAAGCTTTCTTT.